What follows are 20 T cell receptor beta chains derived from one specimen sequenced in a study of patients and donors after allogeneic stem cell transplantation. TCRdb processed the RT-PCR reads anew with MiXCR; each CDR3 protein has one entry. The table lists fewer than 250,000 distinct CDR3 sequences, approximately 14% of them singletons. The sample comprised blood, either unsorted or a sorted T cell fraction (not recorded which). All receptors derive from a human donor who was either an allogeneic HSCT recipient or a stem cell or donor lymphocyte infusion donor (not recorded which). It is not recorded whose cells these are; they may come from a transplant donor.

This CDR3 is CSARVNRALRTQYF. The DNA for the CDR3 is TGCAGTGCTAGAGTTAACAGGGCCCTTAGGACCCAGTACTTC. The rearrangement uses TRBV20-1 and TRBJ2-5, with a weak D call TRBD1 (6 bases). This CDR3 comprises 14 residues. CDR1 and CDR2 (germline): DFQATT, SNEGSKA (reference sequence). V was trimmed by 1 base and J by 7 bases, leaving 16 bases between them.

This clonotype was counted a few times. The chain carries TRBV7-7 and TRBJ2-3, with 10 bases lining up with TRBD1. This CDR3 has 15 amino acids. V lost 3 bases to trimming and J lost 4 bases; unmatched junction nucleotides: 4. In germline, CDR1 is SSHAT, CDR2 FNYEAQ (reference sequence). The CDR3 DNA is TGTGCCAGCAGCTTGACAGGGGGCTTCGCAGATACGCAGTATTTT. As protein: CASSLTGGFADTQYF.

This clonotype was counted between two and nine times. The gene calls are TRBV7-2 and TRBJ1-2; the D gene is possibly TRBD1 (5 bases). V was shortened by 1 base and J by 8 bases, with 14 bases between the two germline ends. The CDR3 has 14 amino acids. Germline CDR1 SGHTA, CDR2 FQGNSA. In nucleotides, the CDR3 is TGTGCCAGCAGCTTAGGAGGTGGGTGGGGCGGCTACACCTTC. Amino acids: CASSLGGGWGGYTF.

This clonotype was seen repeatedly, ten times or more. The rearrangement links TRBV10-3 to TRBJ1-1, with no clear D. V was trimmed by 2 bases and J by 0 bases, leaving 10 bases between them. The germline V gene encodes CDR1 ENHRY and CDR2 SYGVKD. The CDR3 is made up of 15 amino acids. The CDR3 sequence: CAISERPGLNTEAFF. The CDR3 DNA is TGTGCCATCAGTGAGCGCCCGGGTCTGAACACTGAAGCTTTCTTT.

The V call is TRBV3-1, the J call TRBJ1-6, with D uncertain. Germline-derived CDR1 and CDR2 are LGHDT and YNNKEL (reference sequence). The CDR3 consists of 14 residues. V shed 7 bases and J shed 9 bases, with 16 bases lying between them. CDR3 sequence: CASTQEALRSPLHF. The DNA for the CDR3 is TGTGCCAGCACTCAGGAAGCCCTCCGTTCACCCCTCCACTTT.

This clonotype turned up a few times. This chain connects TRBV20-1 to TRBJ2-7, with TRBD2 matching over 12 bases. Germline CDR1 DFQATT, CDR2 SNEGSKA (reference sequence). This CDR3 is 16 amino acids long. The trim removed 3 bases at V and 5 bases at J, leaving 11 bases unmatched. CDR3 sequence: CSASPTSSGGGNEQYF. CDR3 coding DNA: TGCAGTGCTAGCCCAACCTCTAGCGGGGGGGGTAACGAGCAGTACTTC.

This clonotype was observed many times. The chain has TRBV28 and TRBJ2-6, with D possibly matching TRBD2 (5 bases). Germline V gene sequence: CDR1 MDHEN, CDR2 SYDVKM. The length of the CDR3 is 15 residues. V lost 3 bases to trimming and J lost 4 bases, with 10 bases between them. The CDR3 here is CASSLRVSGANVLTF. The CDR3 nucleotides read TGTGCCAGCAGTTTGCGGGTTTCCGGGGCCAACGTCCTGACTTTC.

This clonotype turned up a few times. The chain uses TRBV24-1 and TRBJ2-5; no firm D call. CDR3 length equals 16 residues. Between the trimmed V and J ends, which lost 1 base and 3 bases, there was a span of 14 bases. Germline CDR1 KGHDR, CDR2 SFDVKD. The CDR3 reads CATSDFHDGKKETQYF. CDR3 DNA sequence: TGTGCCACCAGTGATTTTCATGACGGAAAAAAAGAGACCCAGTACTTC.

A few counts support this clonotype. The chain is built from TRBV15 and TRBJ2-3, with D maybe TRBD2 (5 bases). Looked up from germline, CDR1 is LNHNV and CDR2 is YYDKDF (reference sequence). V lost 6 bases, J lost 6 bases, and 13 bases lay in between. The CDR3 has 13 residues. The CDR3 here is CATRRGSVDTQYF. The CDR3 region has the DNA TGTGCCACCAGACGAGGGAGTGTTGATACGCAGTATTTT.

The chain couples TRBV6-1 to TRBJ2-5; tentatively, D is TRBD1 (5 bases). V lost 11 bases and J lost 5, with 21 bases in between. Germline V gene lookup returns CDR1 MNHNS and CDR2 SASEGT. The CDR3 covers 14 residues. In DNA, the CDR3 is TGTGCCTCAAGCAAGGGGTGGGGATATGAGACCCAGTACTTC. This sequence encodes CASSKGWGYETQYF.

This clonotype was seen a handful of times. The V and J genes are TRBV12-3 or TRBV12-4 and TRBJ2-2; a weak D match, TRBD1 (5 bases). The CDR3 runs to 15 residues. The ends were cut back, 2 bases at V and 1 base at J, with 8 bases in the middle. The CDR3 is CASSLWGLNTGELFF. The DNA of the CDR3 is TGTGCCAGCAGTTTATGGGGCCTGAACACCGGGGAGCTGTTTTTT.

V is TRBV5-1 and J is TRBJ2-5, with TRBD2 matching 11 bases. This CDR3 has 16 amino acids. V was clipped by 4 bases and J by 5 bases; unmatched bases: 10. Germline CDR1 and CDR2: SGHRS and YFSETQ. The CDR3, as DNA: TGCGCCAGCAGCCCCAGACTAGCGGGAATAGGGGAGACCCAGTACTTC. It codes for CASSPRLAGIGETQYF.

The genes are TRBV4-1 and TRBJ2-1; a possible D gene is TRBD1 (5 bases). Trimming stripped 3 bases from V and 2 bases from J, with 14 bases between. Germline CDR1 and CDR2: MGHRA and YSYEKL. The CDR3 covers 16 residues. The CDR3 is CASSQRVQGPYNEQFF. In DNA form, the CDR3 reads TGCGCCAGCAGCCAGAGAGTGCAGGGTCCCTACAATGAGCAGTTCTTC.

This clonotype was observed at least ten times. V and J are TRBV12-3 or TRBV12-4 and TRBJ2-7; 9 bases line up with TRBD2. V gave up 5 bases and J gave up 6 bases; unmatched junction bases: 8. The CDR3 has 14 residues. The CDR3 region is CASSPLAGAGEQYF. The CDR3 DNA reads TGTGCCAGCAGTCCATTAGCGGGAGCGGGCGAGCAGTACTTC.

V gene TRBV19 combines with J gene TRBJ2-3; 11 nucleotides line up with TRBD2. Germline V gives CDR1 LNHDA, CDR2 SQIVND (reference sequence). The CDR3 spans 17 residues. Trimming at V came to 3 bases and at J to 2 bases, leaving 7 bases not matched to a gene. Here the CDR3 reads CASSIPTSGTHTDTQYF. The CDR3 region has the DNA TGTGCCAGTAGTATTCCGACTAGCGGGACCCACACAGATACGCAGTATTTT.

This sequence joins TRBV5-1 and TRBJ2-1, with D tentatively TRBD2 (5 bases). The CDR3 runs to 13 residues. CDR1 is SGHRS, CDR2 YFSETQ, per germline. The ends were cut back, 1 base at V and 7 bases at J, with 9 bases in the middle. CDR3 in DNA: TGCGCCAGCAGCTTGCTTGAGGGAAATGAGCAGTTCTTC. Protein: CASSLLEGNEQFF.

The chain carries TRBV12-3 or TRBV12-4 and TRBJ2-1; 10 bases map to TRBD1. The CDR3 totals 15 residues. Unmatched junction bases numbered 4, after V lost 5 bases and J lost 3 bases. For the CDR3, the DNA is TGTGCCAGCAGTCGGGACAGGGGAAACTACAATGAGCAGTTCTTC. It encodes CASSRDRGNYNEQFF.

This chain links TRBV20-1 with TRBJ1-6, with D hard to call. V was shortened by 0 bases and J by 6 bases, with 15 bases between the two germline ends. The germline CDR1 and CDR2 sequences are DFQATT and SNEGSKA (reference sequence). This CDR3 has 16 residues. CDR3 amino acids: CSARDERKIGNSPLHF. For the CDR3, the DNA is TGCAGTGCTAGAGATGAGAGGAAAATCGGTAATTCACCCCTCCACTTT.

This sequence joins TRBV6-5 and TRBJ1-1; D gene uncertain. The CDR3 covers 16 residues. In germline, CDR1 is MNHEY, CDR2 SVGAGI. V gave up 0 bases and J gave up 0 bases, with 11 bases separating them. The CDR3 DNA sequence: TGTGCCAGCAGTTACTCGATAGGCAGACTGAACACTGAAGCTTTCTTT. The encoded protein is CASSYSIGRLNTEAFF.

CDR3 in amino acids: CASSQDWADTQYF. The DNA of the CDR3 is TGTGCCAGCAGCCAAGATTGGGCAGATACGCAGTATTTT. The gene calls are TRBV14 and TRBJ2-3, with D unclear. Germline CDR1 reads SGHDN; CDR2 reads FVKESK. V was clipped by 0 bases and J by 4 bases, with 5 bases between them. This CDR3 has 13 residues.